These 20 T cell receptor beta chains came from one sample sequenced in a study of cytomegalovirus exposure and HLA in healthy donors. PCR amplification relied on 60 Vbeta primers (plus 13 Jbeta primers). Clones were read by immunoSEQ multiplex PCR, and TCRdb kept only the in-frame ones, dropping some. The sample lists approximately 160,000 clones; approximately 71% were seen once. The sequenced sample was PBMCs. Receptor source: a male donor in good health and CMV-seronegative.

The chain links TRBV6-6 to TRBJ1-1; 9 bases match TRBD1. This CDR3 is built from 15 residues. Per germline, CDR1 MNHNY and CDR2 SVGAGI (reference sequence). The V gene end was trimmed by 5 bases and the J gene end by 6 bases; junction bases not matched to a gene: 10. CDR3 residues: CASSLRTGVSAEAFF. The CDR3 DNA reads as TGTGCCAGCAGTCTTCGGACAGGGGTTTCCGCTGAAGCTTTCTTT.

This clone was counted a single time. This sequence joins TRBV6-5 and TRBJ1-3; 9 nucleotides match TRBD1. The CDR3 has 15 residues. Germline V gene data show CDR1 as MNHEY and CDR2 as SVGAGI. V lost 0 bases and J lost 3; bases outside the gene matches: 0. CDR3 residues: CASSYSGQGGNTIYF. In nucleotides, the CDR3 is TGTGCCAGCAGTTACTCGGGACAGGGTGGAAACACCATATATTTT.

The chain combines TRBV5-1 with TRBJ2-1; TRBD1 might be the D (6 bases). The CDR3 is 13 residues long. The V end was cut by 7 bases, the J end by 5 bases, with 13 bases between. Per germline, CDR1 SGHRS and CDR2 YFSETQ. CDR3 amino acids: CASRKGVDNEQFF. The CDR3 DNA follows: TGCGCCAGCCGGAAGGGGGTCGACAATGAGCAGTTCTTC.

The chain combines TRBV19 with TRBJ1-2; no definite D call. CDR1 LNHDA and CDR2 SQIVND come from the germline V gene (reference sequence). Deletions cut 5 bases from V and 3 bases from J, with 13 bases between. The CDR3 spans 14 residues. CDR3 loop: CASSAPGKDYGYTF. The CDR3 nucleotides read TGTGCCAGTAGTGCCCCAGGAAAGGACTATGGCTACACCTTC.

The chain is built from TRBV7-3 and TRBJ2-1; D gene ambiguous. The germline V gene encodes CDR1 SGHTA and CDR2 FQGTGA. Trimming removed 0 bases from V and 6 bases from J, with 12 bases in between. This CDR3 has 15 amino acids. CDR3 in DNA: TGTGCCAGCAGCTTAACGTTTTCCGGTGCCAATGAGCAGTTCTTC. It codes for CASSLTFSGANEQFF.

This rearrangement joins TRBV18 to TRBJ2-4, with TRBD1 matching over 7 bases. Germline CDR1 KGHSH, CDR2 LQKENI. The trim removed 6 bases at V and 8 bases at J, leaving 7 bases unmatched. The CDR3 covers 13 residues. The CDR3: CASSPRQGDIQYF. The CDR3 DNA follows: TGTGCCAGCTCGCCCAGACAGGGAGACATTCAGTACTTC.

This clone was seen just once. The chain uses TRBV18 and TRBJ2-7; D unclear. Trimming stripped 3 bases from V and 3 bases from J, with 3 bases between. Germline V gene sequence: CDR1 KGHSH, CDR2 LQKENI. The CDR3 extends over 11 amino acids. The CDR3 protein is CASSPGYEQYF. In nucleotides, the CDR3 is TGTGCCAGCTCACCCGGCTACGAGCAGTACTTC.

The chain links TRBV25-1 to TRBJ1-2; D is unresolved. This CDR3 region has 15 residues. Germline assignment: CDR1 MGHDK and CDR2 SYGVNS. The V and J ends lost 9 bases and 3 bases respectively, with 20 bases between them. In DNA form, the CDR3 reads TGTGCCAGTCCCTCCCGTCTCCGGAGGGACTATGGCTACACCTTC. It yields the protein CASPSRLRRDYGYTF.

The V call is TRBV6-1, the J call TRBJ1-4; D is undetermined. There are 15 residues in the CDR3. Germline CDR1 reads MNHNS; CDR2 reads SASEGT. With 6 bases removed from V and 7 bases from J, the gap between germline ends came to 18 bases. CDR3 amino acids: CASRTALASGEKLFF. CDR3 nucleotides: TGTGCCAGCAGGACCGCCCTGGCTAGTGGTGAAAAACTGTTTTTT.

This clone was detected only once. V gene TRBV5-1 combines with J gene TRBJ1-3; 11 bases fit TRBD1. Germline loops: CDR1 SGHRS, CDR2 YFSETQ. With V trimmed by 0 bases and J by 4 bases, 6 bases remained unmatched. The CDR3 extends over 17 amino acids. CDR3 sequence: CASSLDPRTGGGNTIYF. The DNA for the CDR3 is TGCGCCAGCAGCTTGGATCCTCGGACAGGGGGCGGAAACACCATATATTTT. The full variable domain, completed using reference TRBV5-1 and TRBJ1-3, is KAGVTQTPRYLIKTRGQQVTLSCSPISGHRSVSWYQQTPGQGLQFLFEYFSETQRNKGNFPGRFSGRQFSNSRSEMNVSTLELGDSALYLCASSLDPRTGGGNTIYFGEGSWLTVV.

In DNA form, the CDR3 reads TGTGCCGCCCGAGAGGGTGAGGGTTCCTCACCCCTCCACTTT. The encoded protein is CAAREGEGSSPLHF. V and J are TRBV10-3 and TRBJ1-6; unclear D gene. The germline gives CDR1 ENHRY, CDR2 SYGVKD. The CDR3 runs to 14 residues. V was shortened by 11 bases and J by 10 bases, with 21 bases between the two germline ends.

This clone came up once. The chain links TRBV5-1 to TRBJ2-1; weak D call: TRBD1 (5 bases). The germline CDR1 and CDR2 sequences are SGHRS and YFSETQ. V lost 2 bases and J lost 0, with 12 bases in between. The length of the CDR3 is 16 residues. The CDR3 spells CASSLSQGFSYNEQFF. The CDR3 DNA reads as TGCGCCAGCAGCTTATCCCAGGGCTTCTCCTACAATGAGCAGTTCTTC.

This clone was recorded a few times. The V gene is TRBV19, the J gene TRBJ1-1, with a possible D match to TRBD1 (6 bases). CDR1 and CDR2 (germline): LNHDA, SQIVND (reference sequence). CDR3 size: 15 residues. V lost 11 bases and J lost 4, with 23 bases in between. This CDR3 is CASNDHREEGTEAFF. CDR3 sequence (DNA): TGTGCCTCCAACGACCACAGGGAAGAGGGCACTGAAGCTTTCTTT. Full variable domain (rest looked up from reference TRBV19 and TRBJ1-1): DGGITQSPKYLFRKEGQNVTLSCEQNLNHDAMYWYRQDPGQGLRLIYYSQIVNDFQKGDIAEGYSVSREKKESFPLTVTSAQKNPTAFYLCASNDHREEGTEAFFGQGTRLTVV.

The CDR3 here is CASSHGREETQYF. DNA of the CDR3: TGTGCCAGCTCCCATGGAAGGGAGGAGACCCAGTACTTC. J is TRBJ2-5 and V is TRBV18; a possible D gene is TRBD2 (5 bases). V lost 6 bases and J 5 bases, leaving 13 bases between the germline ends. Germline CDR1 KGHSH, CDR2 LQKENI. The CDR3 length is 13 residues.

V usage is TRBV18 and J usage is TRBJ2-7; perhaps TRBD1 as D (6 bases). V gave up 5 bases and J gave up 0 bases, with 11 bases separating them. Germline CDR1 reads KGHSH; CDR2 reads LQKENI. This CDR3 has 14 amino acids. The DNA for the CDR3 is TGTGCCAGCTCATCCGGGACACTCTCCTACGAGCAGTACTTC. This sequence encodes CASSSGTLSYEQYF.

The chain uses TRBV5-8 and TRBJ1-6; no clear D gene. CDR1 is SGHTS and CDR2 is YDEGEE in the germline V gene. V lost 4 bases and J lost 0, with 8 bases in between. This CDR3 has 15 residues. DNA for the CDR3: TGTGCCAGCAGCCGGGGTAGCTCCTATAATTCACCCCTCCACTTT. It yields the protein CASSRGSSYNSPLHF.

The chain links TRBV14 to TRBJ2-5, with a weak D call TRBD1 (6 bases). V lost 6 bases and J lost 5, with 13 bases in between. The CDR3 contains 13 residues. Germline CDR1 SGHDN, CDR2 FVKESK. CDR3 bases: TGTGCCAGCAGTCGTGGACAGCGGGAGACCCAGTACTTC. Its translation is CASSRGQRETQYF.

V usage is TRBV5-1 and J usage is TRBJ2-2; TRBD2 agrees at 9 bases. Germline CDR1 and CDR2: SGHRS and YFSETQ. The CDR3 has 15 residues. The V gene end was trimmed by 5 bases and the J gene end by 5 bases; junction bases not matched to a gene: 7. CDR3 in DNA: TGCGCCAGCAGTTTTAGCGGGAGAGGAACCGGGGAGCTGTTTTTT. It codes for CASSFSGRGTGELFF.

CDR3 in amino acids: CASRAQPGLADSSYNEQFF. CDR3 coding DNA: TGCGCCAGCAGGGCACAACCGGGACTAGCGGACAGCTCCTACAATGAGCAGTTCTTC. The rearrangement joins TRBV23-1 to TRBJ2-1; TRBD2 aligns across 11 bases. Being an ORF, TRBV23-1 has a function that is uncertain. CDR3 size: 19 residues. The trim removed 6 bases at V and 0 bases at J, leaving 13 bases unmatched.

The rearrangement joins TRBV5-1 to TRBJ1-2; 7 bases are shared with TRBD1. CDR1 is SGHRS and CDR2 is YFSETQ in the germline V gene. With 4 bases clipped from V and 7 bases from J, the junction kept 10 bases outside the gene matches. The CDR3 runs 14 residues. The CDR3 loop reads CASSLSTGISGYTF. In DNA, the CDR3 is TGCGCCAGCAGCCTATCGACAGGGATCAGTGGCTACACCTTC.